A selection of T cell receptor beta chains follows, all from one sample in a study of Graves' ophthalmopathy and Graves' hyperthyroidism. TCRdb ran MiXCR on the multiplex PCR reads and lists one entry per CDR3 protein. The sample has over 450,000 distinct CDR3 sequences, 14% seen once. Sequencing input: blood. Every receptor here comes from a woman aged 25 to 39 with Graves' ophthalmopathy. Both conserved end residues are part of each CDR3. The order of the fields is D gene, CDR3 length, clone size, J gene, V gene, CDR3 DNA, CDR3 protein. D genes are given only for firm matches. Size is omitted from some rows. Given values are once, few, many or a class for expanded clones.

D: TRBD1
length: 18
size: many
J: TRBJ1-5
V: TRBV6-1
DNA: TGTGCCTGCAGTGCGAGAATAGGGACAGCTTATAGCAATCAGCCCCAGCATTTT
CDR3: CACSARIGTAYSNQPQHF

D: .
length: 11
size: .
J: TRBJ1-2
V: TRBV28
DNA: TGTGCCAGCAGCACCCTCAGTGGCTACACCTTC
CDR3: CASSTLSGYTF

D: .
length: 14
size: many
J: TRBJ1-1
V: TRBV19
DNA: TGTGCCAGTAGTACCATGACAGTGAACACTAAAGCTTTCTTT
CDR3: CASSTMTVNTKAFF

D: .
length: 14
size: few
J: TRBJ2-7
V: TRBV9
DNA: TGTGCCAGCAGCGTAGGAGATTACTCCTACGAGCAGTACTTC
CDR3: CASSVGDYSYEQYF

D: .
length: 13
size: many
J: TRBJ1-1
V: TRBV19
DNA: TGTGCCAGTCAGGTGGGGATGAACACTGAAGCTTTCTTT
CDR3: CASQVGMNTEAFF

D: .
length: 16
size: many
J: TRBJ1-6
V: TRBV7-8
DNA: TGTGCCAGCAGGGGACAAAGGAGCTCCTATAATTCACCCCTCCACTTT
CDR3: CASRGQRSSYNSPLHF

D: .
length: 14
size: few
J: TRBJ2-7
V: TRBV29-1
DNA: TGCAGCGCCGCAGGGTCTTCCAGTTCCTACGAGCAGTACTTC
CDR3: CSAAGSSSSYEQYF

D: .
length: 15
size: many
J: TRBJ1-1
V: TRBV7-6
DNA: TGTGCCAGCAGGACGATCAGGGGTATTGGCACTGAAGCTTTCTTT
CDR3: CASRTIRGIGTEAFF

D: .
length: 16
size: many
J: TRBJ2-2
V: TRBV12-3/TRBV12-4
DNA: TGTGCCAGCAGTTTTACCGGGACAACGAACACCGGGGAGCTGTTTTTT
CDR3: CASSFTGTTNTGELFF

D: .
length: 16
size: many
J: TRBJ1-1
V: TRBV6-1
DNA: TGTGCCAGCACCCAGCTGGGGGCAGTTTCAAGGACTGAAGCTTTCTTT
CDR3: CASTQLGAVSRTEAFF

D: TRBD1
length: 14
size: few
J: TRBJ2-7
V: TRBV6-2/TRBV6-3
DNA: TGTGCCAGCAGTTCGGGACAGAGATTCTACGAGCAGTACTTC
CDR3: CASSSGQRFYEQYF

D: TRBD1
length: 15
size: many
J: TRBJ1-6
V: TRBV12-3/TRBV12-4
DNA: TGTGCCAGCACCCCAGGGGGCTCCTATAATTCACCCCTCCACTTT
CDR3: CASTPGGSYNSPLHF

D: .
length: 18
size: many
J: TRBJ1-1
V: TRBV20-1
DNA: TGCAGTGCTAGACTGTTCGGGTTCGAGCCGGGATTGAACACTGAAGCTTTCTTT
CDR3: CSARLFGFEPGLNTEAFF

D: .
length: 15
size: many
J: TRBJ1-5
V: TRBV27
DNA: TGTGCCAGCAGGCCATTGCAGGGTGGGAATCAGCCCCAGCATTTT
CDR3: CASRPLQGGNQPQHF

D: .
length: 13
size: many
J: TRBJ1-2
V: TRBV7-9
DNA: TGTGCCAGCAGCTTTCCCCCAGGGGAAGGCTACACCTTC
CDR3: CASSFPPGEGYTF

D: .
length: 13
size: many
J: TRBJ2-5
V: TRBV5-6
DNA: TGTGCCAGCAGCTTACTAATCCAAGAGACCCAGTACTTC
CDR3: CASSLLIQETQYF

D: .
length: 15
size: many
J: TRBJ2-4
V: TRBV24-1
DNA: TGTGCCACGTGGTGGGGGGGCCTAGCCAAAAACATTCAGTACTTC
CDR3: CATWWGGLAKNIQYF

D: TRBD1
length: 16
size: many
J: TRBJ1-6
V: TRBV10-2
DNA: TGCGCCAGCATGCCGTCAGGGGGCCCCTATAATTCACCCCTCCACTTT
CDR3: CASMPSGGPYNSPLHF

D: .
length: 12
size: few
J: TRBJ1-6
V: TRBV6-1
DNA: TGTGCCAGCAGTGAAGCGAACTCACCCCTCCACTTT
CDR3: CASSEANSPLHF

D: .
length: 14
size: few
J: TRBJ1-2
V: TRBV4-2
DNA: TGTGCCAGCAGCCAAGACCAGGGCTGGGATGGCTACACCTTC
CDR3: CASSQDQGWDGYTF

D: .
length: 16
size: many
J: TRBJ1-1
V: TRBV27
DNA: TGTGCCAGCAGTTTACGGGGGGCGCTGATGAACACTGAAGCTTTCTTT
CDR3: CASSLRGALMNTEAFF

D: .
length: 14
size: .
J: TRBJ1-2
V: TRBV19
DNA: TGTGTCAGTAAGGACACTGCGTCATTCTATGGCTACACCTTC
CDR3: CVSKDTASFYGYTF

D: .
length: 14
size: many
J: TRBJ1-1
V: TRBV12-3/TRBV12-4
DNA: TGTGCCAGCACCCTCAGAACTTTGAACACTGAAGCTTTCTTT
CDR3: CASTLRTLNTEAFF

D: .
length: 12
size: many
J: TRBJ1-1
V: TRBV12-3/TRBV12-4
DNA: TGTGCCAGCAGTTTAGAGGGAATTGAAGCTTTCTTT
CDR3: CASSLEGIEAFF

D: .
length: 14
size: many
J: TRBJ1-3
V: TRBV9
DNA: TGTGCCAGCAGCGTAGGAGGGCGCGGAAACACCATATATTTT
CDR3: CASSVGGRGNTIYF

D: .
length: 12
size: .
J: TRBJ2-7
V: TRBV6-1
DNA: TGTGCCAGCAGTGTAGGGTACTACGAGCAGTACTTC
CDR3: CASSVGYYEQYF

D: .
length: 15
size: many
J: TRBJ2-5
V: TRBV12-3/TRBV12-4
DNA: TGTGCCAGCAGTGCACCGGGACATGGGATAGAGACCCAGTACTTC
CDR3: CASSAPGHGIETQYF

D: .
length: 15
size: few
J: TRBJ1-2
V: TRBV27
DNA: TGTGCCAGCAAACCAGAGACAGGCCTTAACTATGGCTACACCTTC
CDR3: CASKPETGLNYGYTF

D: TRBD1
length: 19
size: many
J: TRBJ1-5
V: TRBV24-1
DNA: TGTGCCACCAGTGACCCCGGGACAGGGGGCTTATGGAGCAATCAGCCCCAGCATTTT
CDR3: CATSDPGTGGLWSNQPQHF

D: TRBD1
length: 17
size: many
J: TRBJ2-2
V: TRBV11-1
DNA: TGTGCCAGCAGCTCCTTTCCGGGACAGTTGTATCGCGGGGAGCTGTTTTTT
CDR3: CASSSFPGQLYRGELFF

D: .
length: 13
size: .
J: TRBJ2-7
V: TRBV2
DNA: TGTGCCAGCAGTGAACGCCAGATCTACGAGCAGTACTTC
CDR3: CASSERQIYEQYF

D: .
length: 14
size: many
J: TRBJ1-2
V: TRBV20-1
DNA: TGCAGTGCTAGTTCCAGGGGCGATGTCTATGGCTACACCTTC
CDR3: CSASSRGDVYGYTF

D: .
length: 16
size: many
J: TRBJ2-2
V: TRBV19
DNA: TGTGCCAGTAGTATAAGACGACTAGTAGACACCGGGGAGCTGTTTTTT
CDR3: CASSIRRLVDTGELFF

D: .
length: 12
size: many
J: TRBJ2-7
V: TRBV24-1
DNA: TGTGCCACCAGTGAAGTCCGGGGAGAGCAGTACTTC
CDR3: CATSEVRGEQYF

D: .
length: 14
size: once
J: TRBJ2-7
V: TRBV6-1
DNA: TGTGCCAGCAGGCTAGGACCAGATCCATACGAGCAGTACTTC
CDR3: CASRLGPDPYEQYF

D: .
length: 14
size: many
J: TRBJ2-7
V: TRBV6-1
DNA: TGTGCCAGCAGTAGACGAGAACGAGTCTACGAGCAGTACTTC
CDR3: CASSRRERVYEQYF

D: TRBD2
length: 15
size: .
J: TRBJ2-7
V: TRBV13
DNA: TGTGCCAGCAGCCCAACCCCCGGGACTAGCGGCCCCGGGGACTTC
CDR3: CASSPTPGTSGPGDF

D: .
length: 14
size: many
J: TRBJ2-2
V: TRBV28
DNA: TGTGCCAGCAGTTCCGGGTCCTACACCGGGGAGCTGTTTTTT
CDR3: CASSSGSYTGELFF